The clone carrying this T cell receptor beta chain has at least ten counts. What it recognizes is unknown. TCRdb redid the calling of the RT-PCR reads with MiXCR, one entry per CDR3 protein. The sample includes 650,000 to 800,000 distinct CDR3 sequences, approximately 15% of them seen just once. The data originate from a study of response to subunit inactivated influenza vaccine. Notes on the study in general: With each seasonal influenza vaccination, the authors suggested, few new T cells are recruited.

Trimming left V 6 bases short and J 4 bases short, with 10 bases between. This CDR3 is 13 amino acids long. The sample consisted of PBMCs from blood, taken around two weeks before vaccination. The receptor was derived from a man in his fifties who received an inactivated influenza vaccine. The chain carries TRBV12-3 or TRBV12-4 and TRBJ1-5; D remains unclear. The DNA for the CDR3 is TGTGCCAGCAGCTTCTCGTCTAATCAGCCCCAGCATTTT. Translating gives CASSFSSNQPQHF.